This T cell receptor beta chain originates from a study of cytomegalovirus exposure and HLA in healthy donors. Study-level results: Many donors shared some public TCRs, even though most TCR sequences were rare.

There are 15 residues in the CDR3. Germline V gives CDR1 LGHNA, CDR2 YSLEER. V was shortened by 1 base and J by 1 base, with 9 bases between the two germline ends. This clone has a single count. Antigen unknown. Sequenced by immunoSEQ multiplex PCR; TCRdb stores in-frame clones only, minus some. The sample lists some 170,000 clones, approximately 89% seen once, with approximately 2.4% in the top ten. V is TRBV4-3 and J is TRBJ2-3; D gene unclear. Sequencing used PBMCs. This clonotype was obtained from a man between 18 and 29 years old in good health and CMV-seropositive. Here the CDR3 DNA reads TGCGCCAGCAGCCAAGTCCCTAGTCGCACAGATACGCAGTATTTT. It translates to CASSQVPSRTDTQYF.